One sample yielded the 13 T cell receptor beta chains listed below, sequenced in a study of T cells in localized non-small cell lung cancer. Sequencing was performed with immunoSEQ multiplex PCR; in TCRdb, only in-frame clones are kept and a portion is missing. The table lists about 33,000 clones, about 90% of them singletons. This material consisted of peripheral blood mononuclear cells, taken before any cancer treatment. The origin of the receptors is a man aged 35 to 69 with stage III lung adenocarcinoma.

Here the CDR3 reads CASSEERVSNYEQYF. DNA for the CDR3: TGTGCCAGCAGTGAAGAGAGGGTCAGCAACTACGAGCAGTACTTC. The chain employs TRBV2 and TRBJ2-7; tentative D call: TRBD2 (5 bases). The CDR3 runs 15 residues. CDR1 and CDR2 from the germline V gene are SNHLY and FYNNEI. The V gene lost 1 base and the J gene lost 3 bases, with 13 bases spanning the gap. The full variable domain, its missing parts supplied by reference TRBV2 and TRBJ2-7, is EPEVTQTPSHQVTQMGQEVILRCVPISNHLYFYWYRQILGQKVEFLVSFYNNEISEKSEIFDDQFSVERPDGSNFTLKIRSTKLEDSAMYFCASSEERVSNYEQYFGPGTRLTVT.

This clone came up a few times. V is TRBV18 and J is TRBJ2-2; D is possibly TRBD1 (6 bases). With 3 bases removed from V and 1 base from J, the gap between germline ends came to 9 bases. Germline CDR1 reads KGHSH; CDR2 reads LQKENI. This CDR3 has 15 residues. CDR3 in amino acids: CASSPDRKNTGELFF. In DNA form, the CDR3 reads TGTGCCAGCTCACCGGACAGAAAGAACACCGGGGAGCTGTTTTTT.

V usage is TRBV27 and J usage is TRBJ2-2, with 7 bases lining up with TRBD1. J was trimmed by 6 bases and V by 6 bases; bases with no gene match: 7. Germline assignment: CDR1 MNHEY and CDR2 SMNVEV (reference sequence). This CDR3 has 14 amino acids. The CDR3 protein is CASRGRGRAGELFF. The CDR3 DNA reads as TGTGCCAGCAGGGGAAGGGGGCGGGCCGGGGAGCTGTTTTTT.

The chain has TRBV30 and TRBJ2-3; possibly TRBD1 for D (5 bases). The V end lost 3 bases, the J end lost 0 bases, and 7 bases lay between the germline ends. The CDR3 sequence is 13 residues long. Per the germline V gene, CDR1 is GTSNPN and CDR2 is SVGIG (reference sequence). The CDR3 loop reads CAWRGLSTDTQYF. Here the CDR3 DNA reads TGTGCCTGGAGGGGGCTTAGCACAGATACGCAGTATTTT.

The chain combines TRBV5-4 with TRBJ2-5; 10 bases line up with TRBD2. Germline assignment: CDR1 SGHNT and CDR2 YYREEE (reference sequence). With V trimmed by 5 bases and J by 1 base, 5 bases remained unmatched. The CDR3 totals 15 residues. In DNA form, the CDR3 reads TGTGCCAGCAGTCCTAGCGGGGGAATCCAAGAGACCCAGTACTTC. This encodes CASSPSGGIQETQYF.

The rearrangement uses TRBV5-6 and TRBJ2-7, with a tentative D call TRBD1 (6 bases). Trimming took off 6 bases at V and 1 base at J, with 14 bases between the two ends. This CDR3 contains 14 residues. Germline CDR1 and CDR2: SGHDT and YYEEEE. As DNA, the CDR3 is TGTGCCAGCATAAATCGGGACAATTCCTACGAGCAGTACTTC. Protein product: CASINRDNSYEQYF. The entire variable domain, with the rest obtained from reference TRBV5-6 and TRBJ2-7, is as follows: DAGVTQSPTHLIKTRGQQVTLRCSPKSGHDTVSWYQQALGQGPQFIFQYYEEEERQRGNFPDRFSGHQFPNYSSELNVNALLLGDSALYLCASINRDNSYEQYFGPGTRLTVT.

The chain uses TRBV5-1 and TRBJ2-5; D is undetermined. The CDR3 has 15 amino acids. Germline V gives CDR1 SGHRS, CDR2 YFSETQ. V shed 4 bases and J shed 1 base, with 14 bases lying between them. In nucleotides, the CDR3 is TGCGCCAGCAGCAAACCGGTACCCGGCCAAGAGACCCAGTACTTC. Translated: CASSKPVPGQETQYF.

This sequence joins TRBV11-3 and TRBJ1-2; 7 bases map to TRBD1. Trimming took 3 bases from V and 2 from J; bases not matched to a gene: 6. The germline gives CDR1 SGHNT, CDR2 YENEEA. This CDR3 is built from 15 residues. CDR3 coding DNA: TGTGCCAGCAGCTTTGCATGGGACAGCAACTATGGCTACACCTTC. This sequence encodes CASSFAWDSNYGYTF.

The chain couples TRBV29-1 to TRBJ1-2; the D gene is possibly TRBD1 (5 bases). The CDR3 contains 17 residues. CDR1 SQVTM and CDR2 ANQGSEA come from the germline V gene. V was shortened by 0 bases and J by 6 bases, with 23 bases between the two germline ends. Here the CDR3 reads CSVEDLTRGGWENGYTF. The CDR3 DNA follows: TGCAGCGTTGAAGATCTTACGAGGGGAGGGTGGGAAAATGGCTACACCTTC. The whole variable domain, remainder taken from reference TRBV29-1 and TRBJ1-2, is SAVISQKPSRDICQRGTSLTIQCQVDSQVTMMFWYRQQPGQSLTLIATANQGSEATYESGFVIDKFPISRPNLTFSTLTVSNMSPEDSSIYLCSVEDLTRGGWENGYTFGSGTRLTVV.

This clone was detected only once. The genes are TRBV20-1 and TRBJ1-1; D uncertain. CDR3 length: 11 amino acids. Trimming took 5 bases from V and 1 from J, leaving 5 bases between them. The germline CDR1 and CDR2 sequences are DFQATT and SNEGSKA (reference sequence). The CDR3 DNA follows: TGCAGTGCTCCATGGAACACTGAAGCTTTCTTT. This translates into CSAPWNTEAFF.

The rearrangement links TRBV11-3 to TRBJ2-3; 8 bases align to TRBD2. V lost 4 bases, J lost 1 base, and 7 bases stayed unmatched. The V gene's germline CDR1 is SGHNT and CDR2 YENEEA. The CDR3 runs to 16 residues. For the CDR3, the DNA is TGTGCCAGCAGCTCCCGTGGTAGCGGGGGCACAGATACGCAGTATTTT. As protein: CASSSRGSGGTDTQYF.

Only one count was recorded for this clone. The CDR3 DNA follows: TGCAGCGCCGCCAGGGACAATGAGCAGTTCTTC. Its translation: CSAARDNEQFF. J is TRBJ2-1 and V is TRBV29-1; D might be TRBD1 (5 bases). The V gene lost 7 bases and the J gene lost 5 bases, with 9 bases spanning the gap. The germline gives CDR1 SQVTM, CDR2 ANQGSEA. The CDR3 runs 11 residues.

The rearrangement joins TRBV7-8 to TRBJ2-2; D gene ambiguous. The V gene's germline CDR1 is SGHVS and CDR2 FQNEAQ. The CDR3 runs to 12 residues. With 1 base removed from V and 7 bases from J, the gap between germline ends came to 4 bases. CDR3 bases: TGTGCCAGCAGCTTAGAAGTCGGGGAGCTGTTTTTT. It yields the protein CASSLEVGELFF.